This entry describes one TCR beta chain. These data are taken from a study of OX40 agonist ivuxolimab in advanced cancers. Study background: Having had anti-PD-1, anti-PD-L1 or anti-CTLA-4 therapy before was allowed, and roughly 40% had some.

Assay: immunoSEQ multiplex PCR; the TCRdb copy retains only in-frame clones and omits some. Among approximately 80,000 clones, about 94% were seen once, and the ten largest hold 9.5% to 10%. Prior autoimmune disease or systemic immunosuppression barred patients. Germline lookup yields CDR1 SEHNR and CDR2 FQNEAQ (reference sequence). V trimming: 4 bases; J trimming: 0 bases; junction bases outside the gene matches: 12. The CDR3 length is 18 residues. Sample: CD4+ or CD8+ T cells sorted from blood, taken in a trial of the OX40 agonist ivuxolimab. V usage is TRBV7-9 and J usage is TRBJ2-7; 10 bases align to TRBD2. The TCR comes from an adult with an advanced solid tumor such as melanoma, head and neck, liver or kidney cancer. CDR3 bases: TGTGCCAGCAGCTCCCCCTTAGCGGGAGGAACTAGCTCCTACGAGCAGTACTTC. It codes for CASSSPLAGGTSSYEQYF. Looking up the rest from reference TRBV7-9 and TRBJ2-7 gives the full variable domain: DTGVSQNPRHKITKRGQNVTFRCDPISEHNRLYWYRQTLGQGPEFLTYFQNEAQLEKSRLLSDRFSAERPKGSFSTLEIQRTEQGDSAMYLCASSSPLAGGTSSYEQYFGPGTRLTVT.